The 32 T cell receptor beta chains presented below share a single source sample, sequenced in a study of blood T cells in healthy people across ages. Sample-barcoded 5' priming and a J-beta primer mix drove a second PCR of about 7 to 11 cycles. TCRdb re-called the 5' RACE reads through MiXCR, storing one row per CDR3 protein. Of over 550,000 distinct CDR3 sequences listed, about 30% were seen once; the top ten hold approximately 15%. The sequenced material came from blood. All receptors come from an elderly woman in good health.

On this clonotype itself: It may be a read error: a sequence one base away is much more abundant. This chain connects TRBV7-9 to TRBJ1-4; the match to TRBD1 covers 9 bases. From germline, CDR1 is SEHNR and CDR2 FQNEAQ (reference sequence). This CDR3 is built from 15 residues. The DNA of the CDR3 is TGTGCCAGCAGCTCCCTGACAGGGGGAACCGAAAAACGGTTTTTT. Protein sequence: CASSSLTGGTEKRFF.

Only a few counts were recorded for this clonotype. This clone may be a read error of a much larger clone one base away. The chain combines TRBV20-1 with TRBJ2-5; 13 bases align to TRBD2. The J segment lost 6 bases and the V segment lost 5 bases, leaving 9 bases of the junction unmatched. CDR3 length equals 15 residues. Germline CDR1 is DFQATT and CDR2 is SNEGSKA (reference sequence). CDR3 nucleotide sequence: TGCAGTGCTGCCAAGGGACTAGCGGGGTGTAAGACCCAGTACTTC. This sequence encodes CSAAKGLAGCKTQYF.

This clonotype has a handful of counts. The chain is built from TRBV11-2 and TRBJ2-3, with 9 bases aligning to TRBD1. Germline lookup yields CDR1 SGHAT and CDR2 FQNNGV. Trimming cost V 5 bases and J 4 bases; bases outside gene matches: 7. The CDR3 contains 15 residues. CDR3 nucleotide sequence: TGTGCCAGCAGCCCCGGGACAGGGATAGCAGATACGCAGTATTTT. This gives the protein CASSPGTGIADTQYF.

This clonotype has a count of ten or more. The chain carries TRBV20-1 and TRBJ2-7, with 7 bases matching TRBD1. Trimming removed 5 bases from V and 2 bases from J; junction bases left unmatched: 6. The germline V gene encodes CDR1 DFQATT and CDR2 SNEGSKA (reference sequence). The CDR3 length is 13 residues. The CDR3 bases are TGCAGTGCTCCCAACAGGGGCACCTACGAGCAGTACTTC. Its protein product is CSAPNRGTYEQYF.

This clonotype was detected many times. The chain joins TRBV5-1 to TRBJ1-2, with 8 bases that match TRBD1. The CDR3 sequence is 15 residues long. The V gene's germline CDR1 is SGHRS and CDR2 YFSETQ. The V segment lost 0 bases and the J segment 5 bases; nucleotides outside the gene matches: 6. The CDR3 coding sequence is TGCGCCAGCAGCTTGGAGGGACAGGCTGGGTATGGCTACACCTTC. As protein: CASSLEGQAGYGYTF.

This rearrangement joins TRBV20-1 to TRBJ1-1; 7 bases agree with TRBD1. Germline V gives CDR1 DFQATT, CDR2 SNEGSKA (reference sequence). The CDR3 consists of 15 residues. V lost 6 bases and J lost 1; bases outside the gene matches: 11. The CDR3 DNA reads TGCAGTGCGAACGACAGGGTAAGGGGGAACACTGAAGCTTTCTTT. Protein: CSANDRVRGNTEAFF.

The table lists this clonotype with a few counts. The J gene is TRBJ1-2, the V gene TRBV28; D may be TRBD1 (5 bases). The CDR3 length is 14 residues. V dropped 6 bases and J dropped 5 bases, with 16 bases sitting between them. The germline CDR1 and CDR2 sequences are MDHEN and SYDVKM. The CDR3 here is CASSLMGGSYGYTF. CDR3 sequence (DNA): TGTGCCAGCAGCTTAATGGGGGGGAGTTATGGCTACACCTTC.

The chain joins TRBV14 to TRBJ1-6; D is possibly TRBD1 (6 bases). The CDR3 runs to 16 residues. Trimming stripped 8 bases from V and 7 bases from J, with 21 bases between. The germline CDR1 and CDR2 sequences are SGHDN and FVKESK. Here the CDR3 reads CASCPRGWQGNSPLHF. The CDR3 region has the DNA TGTGCCAGCTGCCCTCGAGGTTGGCAGGGGAATTCACCCCTCCACTTT.

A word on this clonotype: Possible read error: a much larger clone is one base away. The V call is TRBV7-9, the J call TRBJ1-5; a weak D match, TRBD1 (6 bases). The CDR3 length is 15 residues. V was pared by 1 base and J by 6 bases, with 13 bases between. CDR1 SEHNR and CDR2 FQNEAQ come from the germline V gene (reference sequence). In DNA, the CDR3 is TGTGCCAGCAGCTTAGAGCACAGGGCAAGTCAGCCCCAGCATTTT. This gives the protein CASSLEHRASQPQHF.

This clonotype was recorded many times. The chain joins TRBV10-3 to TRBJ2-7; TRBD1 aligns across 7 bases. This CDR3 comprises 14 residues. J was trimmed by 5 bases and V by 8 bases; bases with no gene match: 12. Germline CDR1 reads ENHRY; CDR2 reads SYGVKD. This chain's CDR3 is CAIWRGGFSDEQYF. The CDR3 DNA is TGTGCCATCTGGAGAGGGGGCTTTTCCGACGAGCAGTACTTC.

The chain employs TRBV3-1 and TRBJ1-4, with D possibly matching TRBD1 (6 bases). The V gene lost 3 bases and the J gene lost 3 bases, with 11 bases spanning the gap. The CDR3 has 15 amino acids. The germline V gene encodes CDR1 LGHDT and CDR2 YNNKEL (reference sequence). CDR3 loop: CASSQAQGPNEKLFF. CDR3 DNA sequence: TGTGCCAGCAGCCAGGCTCAGGGGCCTAATGAAAAACTGTTTTTT.

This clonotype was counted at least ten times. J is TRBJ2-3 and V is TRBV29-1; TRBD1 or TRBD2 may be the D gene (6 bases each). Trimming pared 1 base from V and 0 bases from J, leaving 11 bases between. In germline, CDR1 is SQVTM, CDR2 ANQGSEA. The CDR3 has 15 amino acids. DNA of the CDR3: TGCAGCGTTGAAGGGGGGGCCCCTAGCACAGATACGCAGTATTTT. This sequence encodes CSVEGGAPSTDTQYF.

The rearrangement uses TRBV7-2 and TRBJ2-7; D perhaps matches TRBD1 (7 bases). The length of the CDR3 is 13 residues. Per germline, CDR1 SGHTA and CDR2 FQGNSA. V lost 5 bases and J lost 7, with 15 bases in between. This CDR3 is CASSPGGRQEQYF. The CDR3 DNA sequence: TGTGCCAGCAGCCCAGGGGGGCGCCAGGAGCAGTACTTC.

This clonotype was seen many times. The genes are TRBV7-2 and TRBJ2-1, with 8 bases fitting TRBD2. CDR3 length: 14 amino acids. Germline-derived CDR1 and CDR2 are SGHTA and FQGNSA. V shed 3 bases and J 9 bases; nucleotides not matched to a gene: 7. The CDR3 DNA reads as TGTGCCAGCAGCTTCGGGCGGGGGGCGGGTGAGCAGTTCTTC. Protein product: CASSFGRGAGEQFF.

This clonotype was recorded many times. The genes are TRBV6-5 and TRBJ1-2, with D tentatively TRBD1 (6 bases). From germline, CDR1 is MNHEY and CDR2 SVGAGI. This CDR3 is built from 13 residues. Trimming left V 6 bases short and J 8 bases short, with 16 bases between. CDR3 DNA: TGTGCCAGCAGCCGAACAGGGAAAGAAGGCTACACCTTC. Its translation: CASSRTGKEGYTF.

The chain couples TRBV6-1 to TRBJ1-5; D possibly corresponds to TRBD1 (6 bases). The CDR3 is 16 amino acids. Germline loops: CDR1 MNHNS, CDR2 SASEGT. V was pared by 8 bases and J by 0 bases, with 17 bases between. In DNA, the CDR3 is TGTGCCAGCGGGGGCCCCAAGGGATATAGCAATCAGCCCCAGCATTTT. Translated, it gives CASGGPKGYSNQPQHF.

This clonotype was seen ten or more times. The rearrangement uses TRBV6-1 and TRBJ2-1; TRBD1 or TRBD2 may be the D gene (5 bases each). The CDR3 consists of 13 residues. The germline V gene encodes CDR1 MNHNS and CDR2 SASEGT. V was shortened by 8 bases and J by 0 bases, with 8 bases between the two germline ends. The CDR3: CASEGSSYNEQFF. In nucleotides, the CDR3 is TGTGCCAGCGAGGGGAGCTCCTACAATGAGCAGTTCTTC.

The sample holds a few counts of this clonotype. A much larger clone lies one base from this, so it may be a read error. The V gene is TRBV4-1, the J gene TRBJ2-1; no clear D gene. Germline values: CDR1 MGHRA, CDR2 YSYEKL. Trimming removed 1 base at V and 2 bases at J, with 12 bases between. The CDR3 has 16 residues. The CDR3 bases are TGCGCCAGCAGCCAAGTCTTTGTCGGAACCTACAATGAGCAGTTCTTC. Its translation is CASSQVFVGTYNEQFF.

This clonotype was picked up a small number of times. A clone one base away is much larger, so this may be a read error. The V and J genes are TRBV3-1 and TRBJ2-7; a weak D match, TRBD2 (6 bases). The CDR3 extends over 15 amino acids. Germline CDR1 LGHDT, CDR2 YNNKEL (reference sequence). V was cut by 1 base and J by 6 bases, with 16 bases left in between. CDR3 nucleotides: TGTGCCAGCAGCCAAGGTCCCGAGGGAGGCGGCGAGCAGTACTTC. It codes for CASSQGPEGGGEQYF.

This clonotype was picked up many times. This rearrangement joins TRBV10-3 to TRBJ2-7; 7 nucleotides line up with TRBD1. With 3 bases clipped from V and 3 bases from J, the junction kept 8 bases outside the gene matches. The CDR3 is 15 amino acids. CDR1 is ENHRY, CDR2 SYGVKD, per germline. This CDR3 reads CAISDSGTVFYEQYF. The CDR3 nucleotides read TGTGCCATCAGTGACTCCGGGACAGTGTTCTACGAGCAGTACTTC.

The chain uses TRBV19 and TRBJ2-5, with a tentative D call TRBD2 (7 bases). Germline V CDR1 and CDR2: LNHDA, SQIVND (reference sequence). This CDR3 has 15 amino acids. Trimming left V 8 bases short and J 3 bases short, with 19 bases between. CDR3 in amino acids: CASSRGAGTEETQYF. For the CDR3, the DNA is TGTGCCAGTTCCCGGGGGGCGGGGACCGAAGAGACCCAGTACTTC.

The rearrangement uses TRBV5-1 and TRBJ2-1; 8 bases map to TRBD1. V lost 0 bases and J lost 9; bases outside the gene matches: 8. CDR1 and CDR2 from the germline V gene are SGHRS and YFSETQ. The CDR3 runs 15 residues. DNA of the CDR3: TGCGCCAGCAGCTTGGGGGCGGACAGGGCTGGTGAGCAGTTCTTC. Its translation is CASSLGADRAGEQFF.

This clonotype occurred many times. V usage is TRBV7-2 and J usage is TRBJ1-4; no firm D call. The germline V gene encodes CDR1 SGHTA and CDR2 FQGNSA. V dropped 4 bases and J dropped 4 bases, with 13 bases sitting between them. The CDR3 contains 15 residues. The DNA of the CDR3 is TGTGCCAGCAGCTGGAAGGGATCGGGTAATGAAAAACTGTTTTTT. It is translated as CASSWKGSGNEKLFF.

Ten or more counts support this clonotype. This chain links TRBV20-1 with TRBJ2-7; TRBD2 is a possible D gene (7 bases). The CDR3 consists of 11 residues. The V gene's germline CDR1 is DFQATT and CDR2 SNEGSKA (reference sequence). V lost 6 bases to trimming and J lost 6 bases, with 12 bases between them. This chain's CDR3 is CSAAGAREQYF. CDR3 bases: TGCAGTGCGGCGGGGGCCCGCGAGCAGTACTTC.

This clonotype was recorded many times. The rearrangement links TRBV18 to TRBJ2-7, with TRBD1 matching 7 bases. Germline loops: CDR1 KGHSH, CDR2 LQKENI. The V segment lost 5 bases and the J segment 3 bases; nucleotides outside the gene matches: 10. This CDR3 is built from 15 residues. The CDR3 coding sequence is TGTGCCAGCTCAGCCTACAGGGGATCCTACTACGAGCAGTACTTC. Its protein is CASSAYRGSYYEQYF.

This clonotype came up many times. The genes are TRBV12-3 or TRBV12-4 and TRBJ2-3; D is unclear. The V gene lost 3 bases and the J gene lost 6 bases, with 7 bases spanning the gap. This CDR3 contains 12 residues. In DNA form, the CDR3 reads TGTGCCAGCAGTTTGTTTTCTGATACGCAGTATTTT. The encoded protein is CASSLFSDTQYF.

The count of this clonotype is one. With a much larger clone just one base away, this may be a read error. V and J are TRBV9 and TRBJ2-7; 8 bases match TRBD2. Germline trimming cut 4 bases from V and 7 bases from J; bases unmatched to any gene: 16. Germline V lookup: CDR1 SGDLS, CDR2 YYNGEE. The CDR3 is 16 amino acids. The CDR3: CASSPRGSGEINEQYF. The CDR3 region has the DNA TGTGCCAGCAGCCCCCGGGGTAGCGGGGAGATCAATGAGCAGTACTTC.

DNA for the CDR3: TGTGCCAGCAGGACGCTTTGGGATACCGGGGAGCTGTTTTTT. Translation: CASRTLWDTGELFF. The V and J genes are TRBV6-1 and TRBJ2-2; D remains unclear. Germline V gene lookup returns CDR1 MNHNS and CDR2 SASEGT. V was cut by 6 bases and J by 5 bases, with 13 bases left in between. This CDR3 is built from 14 residues.

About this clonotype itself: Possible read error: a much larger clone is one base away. The CDR3 DNA reads TGTGCCAGCAACGGGGGCCTAATGAACACCGGGGAGCTGTTTTTT. As protein: CASNGGLMNTGELFF. V gene TRBV2 combines with J gene TRBJ2-2, with D possibly being TRBD1 or TRBD2 (6 bases each). CDR1 SNHLY and CDR2 FYNNEI come from the germline V gene. The germline V and J ends were trimmed by 7 bases and 1 base, with 13 bases remaining between them. This CDR3 contains 15 residues. The full variable domain, completed using reference TRBV2 and TRBJ2-2, is EPEVTQTPSHQVTQMGQEVILRCVPISNHLYFYWYRQILGQKVEFLVSFYNNEISEKSEIFDDQFSVERPDGSNFTLKIRSTKLEDSAMYFCASNGGLMNTGELFFGEGSRLTVL.

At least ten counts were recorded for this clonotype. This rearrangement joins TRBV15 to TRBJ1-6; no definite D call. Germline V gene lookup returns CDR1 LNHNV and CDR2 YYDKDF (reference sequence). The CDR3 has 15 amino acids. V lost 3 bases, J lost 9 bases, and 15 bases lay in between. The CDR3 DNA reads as TGTGCCACCAGCAGCGATTCGTCCCGCGGTTCACCCCTCCACTTT. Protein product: CATSSDSSRGSPLHF.

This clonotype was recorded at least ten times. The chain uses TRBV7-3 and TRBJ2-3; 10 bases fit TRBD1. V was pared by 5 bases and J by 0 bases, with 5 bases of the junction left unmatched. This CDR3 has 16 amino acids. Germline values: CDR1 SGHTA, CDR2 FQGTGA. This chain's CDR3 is CASSRAGQGSTDTQYF. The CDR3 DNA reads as TGTGCCAGCAGCCGCGCGGGACAGGGGAGCACAGATACGCAGTATTTT.

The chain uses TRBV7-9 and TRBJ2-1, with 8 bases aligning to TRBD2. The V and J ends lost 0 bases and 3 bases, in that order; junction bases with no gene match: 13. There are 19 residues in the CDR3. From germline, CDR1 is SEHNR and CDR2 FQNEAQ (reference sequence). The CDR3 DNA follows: TGTGCCAGCAGCTTAGCGATTCACCAGCGGGGGACGAGCTACAATGAGCAGTTCTTC. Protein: CASSLAIHQRGTSYNEQFF.